The 23 T cell receptor beta chains in this list originate from one sample, sequenced in a study of monozygotic twins with inflammatory bowel disease. TCRdb reprocessed the 5' RACE reads and reports one entry per CDR3 protein, with no DNA. The repertoire table contains approximately 390,000 distinct CDR3 sequences. Sequencing input: blood. Receptors originate from a human donor with ulcerative colitis or Crohn's disease, or a healthy co-twin of an affected twin (not recorded which).

This chain connects TRBV24-1 to TRBJ2-5; TCRdb indicates TRBD2, and absent DNA this call remains unverified. The CDR3 spans 11 residues. Germline CDR1 is KGHDR and CDR2 is SFDVKD. CDR3 sequence: CATLPPETQYF.

The chain links TRBV12-3 or TRBV12-4 to TRBJ2-5. CDR3 length: 13 amino acids. The CDR3 protein is CASRTRNQETQYF.

The chain combines TRBV5-1 with TRBJ2-1; TCRdb's D call, TRBD1, is unchecked because there is no DNA. CDR1 SGHRS and CDR2 YFSETQ come from the germline V gene. This CDR3 spans 19 amino acids. CDR3 in amino acids: CASSLGERTPLGMPHVQFF.

The chain joins TRBV9 to TRBJ2-3. The CDR3 contains 15 residues. CDR1 and CDR2 from the germline V gene are SGDLS and YYNGEE. CDR3 loop: CASSVVGASTDTQYF.

The chain is built from TRBV4-3 and TRBJ2-5; TCRdb proposes TRBD2, but this gene call is untestable without DNA. Germline V CDR1 and CDR2: LGHNA, YSLEER. This CDR3 is built from 15 residues. The CDR3 sequence is CASSQGGGRDETQYF.

The chain recombines TRBV9 with TRBJ2-1; TCRdb reports TRBD2, a call that lacks DNA to check it against. Germline lookup yields CDR1 SGDLS and CDR2 YYNGEE. The CDR3 runs 21 residues. This chain's CDR3 is CASSASGTSGATTSSYNEQFF.

The chain employs TRBV20-1 and TRBJ2-1; with no DNA, the TCRdb D assignment of TRBD2 cannot be verified. The CDR3 contains 14 residues. Germline loops: CDR1 DFQATT, CDR2 SNEGSKA (reference sequence). CDR3 in amino acids: CSVRWGGGVGEQFF.

The chain uses TRBV10-3 and TRBJ2-5; no DNA is available, so the TRBD1 call from TCRdb remains unchecked. Germline assignment: CDR1 ENHRY and CDR2 SYGVKD. The CDR3 has 14 amino acids. CDR3 residues: CAISGGGTGETQYF.

The V and J genes are TRBV6-5 and TRBJ2-3; TCRdb picks TRBD1, but there is no DNA to check that call. This CDR3 comprises 15 residues. Germline V lookup: CDR1 MNHEY, CDR2 SVGAGI. CDR3 in amino acids: CASSYSLGATDTQYF.

This chain uses TRBV7-9 with TRBJ1-2; the TCRdb call, TRBD1, lacks DNA for checking. Germline CDR1 is SEHNR and CDR2 is FQNEAQ (reference sequence). The CDR3 length is 14 residues. The CDR3 loop is CASSLAGTGQGYTF.

The chain links TRBV5-1 to TRBJ2-5; absent DNA, TCRdb's TRBD1 call cannot be checked. CDR1 and CDR2 (germline): SGHRS, YFSETQ. The CDR3 spans 14 residues. CDR3 sequence reads: CASSLAGTQETQYF.

This chain's CDR3 is CASSSRGREAFF. The rearrangement links TRBV13 to TRBJ1-1; TCRdb lists TRBD1, though no DNA is available to test this call. This CDR3 has 12 residues. The germline CDR1 and CDR2 sequences are PRHDT and FYEKMQ (reference sequence).

The rearrangement joins TRBV29-1 to TRBJ2-1; the TRBD2 assignment by TCRdb is unverifiable without DNA. The CDR3 length is 14 residues. Germline CDR1 reads SQVTM; CDR2 reads ANQGSEA. Here the CDR3 reads CSIHSGRVSNEQFF.

This chain uses TRBV15 with TRBJ1-1. The CDR3 loop spans 14 amino acids. Germline CDR1 reads LNHNV; CDR2 reads YYDKDF (reference sequence). This chain's CDR3 is CATSAWGGNTEAFF.

The rearrangement joins TRBV27 to TRBJ1-1. Germline V gene lookup returns CDR1 MNHEY and CDR2 SMNVEV (reference sequence). This CDR3 region has 15 residues. CDR3 loop: CASSFSEKGNTEAFF.

The CDR3 is CSVDVRDRGPPGELFF. This chain connects TRBV29-1 to TRBJ2-2; lacking DNA, the TRBD1 call made by TCRdb goes unchecked. Per the germline V gene, CDR1 is SQVTM and CDR2 is ANQGSEA. This CDR3 spans 16 amino acids.

This chain joins TRBV2 and TRBJ1-5; TCRdb's D call of TRBD1 is untestable without DNA. Germline loops: CDR1 SNHLY, CDR2 FYNNEI. This CDR3 has 16 residues. This CDR3 is CASSARGHRSNQPQHF.

The chain combines TRBV7-8 with TRBJ2-7; TCRdb indicates TRBD1, and absent DNA this call remains unverified. CDR1 is SGHVS, CDR2 FQNEAQ, per germline. The CDR3 runs 16 residues. The CDR3 is CASSLVEGTRSFEQYF.

The genes are TRBV5-1 and TRBJ1-1; TCRdb lists TRBD1, though no DNA is available to test this call. The CDR3 is 14 amino acids. CDR1 is SGHRS, CDR2 YFSETQ, per germline. CDR3 residues: CASSSRDVRTEAFF.

The chain joins TRBV20-1 to TRBJ1-4. Germline CDR1 is DFQATT and CDR2 is SNEGSKA (reference sequence). The CDR3 consists of 13 residues. The CDR3 protein is CSARVEEGKKLFF.

The chain joins TRBV6-5 to TRBJ2-2; as DNA is missing, the TRBD2 call by TCRdb cannot be tested. This CDR3 is built from 14 residues. Germline V gene lookup returns CDR1 MNHEY and CDR2 SVGAGI. The CDR3 reads CASSYSASGGELFF.

The V call is TRBV20-1, the J call TRBJ2-5; there is no DNA to check the TCRdb D call of TRBD2. Looked up from germline, CDR1 is DFQATT and CDR2 is SNEGSKA (reference sequence). The CDR3 spans 13 residues. CDR3 loop: CSARGTNRETQYF.

The genes are TRBV10-3 and TRBJ2-1; without DNA, the TCRdb call of TRBD2 cannot be checked. Germline CDR1 reads ENHRY; CDR2 reads SYGVKD. This CDR3 comprises 12 residues. The CDR3 region is CATEGQDNEQFF.